This T cell receptor beta chain was sequenced in a study of T cell responses to AZD1222 COVID-19 vaccine. Overall study: Recipients boosted at about 4 weeks or about 12 weeks are pooled. The study's findings and limits: Dominant CD4 TCR responses targeted spike regions 160-218 and 743-854. Of the AZD1222 recipients, only 5 or 6 were seropositive at baseline. Females outnumbered males among donors, who were mostly white British; clonal diversity was possibly underestimated.

Libraries were prepared by immunoSEQ multiplex PCR; TCRdb keeps only in-frame clonotypes and omits some of them. The table lists 100,000 to 120,000 clones, over 80% of them singletons. As for this clone: Its antigen is unidentified.

The TCR sequence derives from an adult in good health. This specimen was peripheral blood, taken on day 0 of AZD1222 vaccination.

The CDR3 coding sequence is TGCGCCAGCAGCTACTTAGTGCCCACAGATACGCAGTATTTT. This gives the protein CASSYLVPTDTQYF. The chain is built from TRBV5-1 and TRBJ2-3; no reliable D call. The germline CDR1 and CDR2 sequences are SGHRS and YFSETQ. The germline V and J ends were trimmed by 3 bases and 2 bases, with 10 bases remaining between them. There are 14 residues in the CDR3.